The clone carrying this T cell receptor (beta chain) was seen a handful of times. This specimen belongs to a study of shared clonotypes between healthy human individuals. Study-level background: For every donor, three CD4 naive, three CD4 memory, two CD8 naive and one CD8 memory plates were used.

Several immunoSEQ plates held equal portions of the genomic DNA taken from each subset. In the study's own analysis: Junction-only sequences without quality scores were provided by ImmunoSEQ, so filtering was different. Assay used: immunoSEQ multiplex PCR; TCRdb lists only in-frame clones, some missing. V and J calls plus clone size are reproduced from that table; the DNA served to infer D and trimming. The sample comprises approximately 250,000 clones, approximately 65% of which are singletons, and 11% rests with the top ten. The junction had 9 bases not matched to a gene; V was cut back by 5 bases and J by 4 bases. There are 15 residues in the CDR3. Germline V gene sequence: CDR1 MNHEY, CDR2 SMNVEV (reference sequence). CD4+ cells yielded CD45RA+ naive and CD45RA-negative memory subsets.

Input material: memory CD4+ T cells sorted from blood. The subset is: CD45RA-negative fraction. The genes are TRBV27 and TRBJ2-5; 8 bases agree with TRBD1. The TCR comes from a man aged 30 to 45 in good health. CDR3 DNA sequence: TGTGCCAGCAGTCCAGGACAGGGAAGATCAGAGACCCAGTACTTC. Translated, it gives CASSPGQGRSETQYF.